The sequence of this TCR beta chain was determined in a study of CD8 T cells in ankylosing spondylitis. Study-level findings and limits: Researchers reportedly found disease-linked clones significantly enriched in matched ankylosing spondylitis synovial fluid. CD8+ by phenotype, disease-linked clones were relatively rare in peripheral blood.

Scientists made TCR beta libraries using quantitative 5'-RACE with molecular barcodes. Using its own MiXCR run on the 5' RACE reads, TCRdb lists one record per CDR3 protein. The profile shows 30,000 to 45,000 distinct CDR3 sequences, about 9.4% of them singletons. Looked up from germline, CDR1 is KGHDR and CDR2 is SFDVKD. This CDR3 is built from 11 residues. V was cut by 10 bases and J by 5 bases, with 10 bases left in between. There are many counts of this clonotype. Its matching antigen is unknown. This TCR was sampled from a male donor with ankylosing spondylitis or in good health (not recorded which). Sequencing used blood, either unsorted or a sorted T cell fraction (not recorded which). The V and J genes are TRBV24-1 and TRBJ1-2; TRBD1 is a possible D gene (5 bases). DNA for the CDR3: TGTGCCACGGGAGACAGATATGGCTACACCTTC. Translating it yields CATGDRYGYTF.